The 26 T cell receptor beta chains reported below all come from one sample, sequenced in a study of CD8+ T cells in alopecia areata. Reverse transcription of extracted RNA yielded cDNA, which provided the sequencing template. Method: immunoSEQ multiplex PCR; TCRdb's copy keeps in-frame clones and lacks some. This table has approximately 43,000 clones, about three fifths appearing once. Treatment defined: oral pan-JAK inhibitor, 5-10 mg twice daily. The sequencing here drew on CD8+ T cells sorted from blood, taken at week 4, from a patient treated with tofacitinib. The source of these receptors is a human donor with alopecia areata.

This rearrangement joins TRBV10-3 to TRBJ2-7; D gene ambiguous. V lost 3 bases to trimming and J lost 2 bases, with 11 bases between them. The CDR3 loop spans 14 amino acids. In germline, CDR1 is ENHRY, CDR2 SYGVKD. CDR3 sequence: CAISDAAKAYEQYF. The CDR3 coding sequence is TGTGCCATCAGTGATGCAGCCAAGGCCTACGAGCAGTACTTC.

The chain links TRBV6-6 to TRBJ1-6; unclear D gene. V was clipped by 2 bases and J by 7 bases, with 15 bases between them. The CDR3 contains 16 residues. The germline V gene encodes CDR1 MNHNY and CDR2 SVGAGI (reference sequence). The chain's CDR3 is CASSYLQREGNSPLHF. The CDR3 nucleotides read TGTGCCAGCAGTTACCTTCAGCGCGAGGGAAATTCACCCCTCCACTTT.

The chain combines TRBV7-6 with TRBJ1-1, with D perhaps matching TRBD1 (6 bases). V was clipped by 5 bases and J by 0 bases, with 13 bases between them. The CDR3 runs 15 residues. Germline assignment: CDR1 SGHVS and CDR2 FNYEAQ. CDR3: CASSLETGLNTEAFF. The CDR3 DNA reads TGTGCCAGCAGCCTGGAAACAGGGTTGAACACTGAAGCTTTCTTT.

V usage is TRBV29-1 and J usage is TRBJ2-7; D may be TRBD2 (5 bases). V was pared by 7 bases and J by 0 bases, with 13 bases between. CDR1 SQVTM and CDR2 ANQGSEA come from the germline V gene. The CDR3 length is 13 residues. The CDR3 DNA reads as TGCAGCGCTTGGACGGGGAGCTCCTACGAGCAGTACTTC. Its translation: CSAWTGSSYEQYF.

This clone has a count of ten or more. V gene TRBV9 combines with J gene TRBJ2-1; TRBD1 matches at 10 bases. CDR1 and CDR2 from the germline V gene are SGDLS and YYNGEE. The CDR3 has 13 amino acids. Trimming took 4 bases from V and 9 from J; bases not matched to a gene: 4. The CDR3 region is CASSSRTGGEQFF. In DNA form, the CDR3 reads TGTGCCAGCAGCTCACGGACAGGGGGTGAGCAGTTCTTC. The full variable domain, in which reference TRBV9 and TRBJ2-1 provide the parts outside the CDR3, is DSGVTQTPKHLITATGQRVTLRCSPRSGDLSVYWYQQSLDQGLQFLIQYYNGEERAKGNILERFSAQQFPDLHSELNLSSLELGDSALYFCASSSRTGGEQFFGPGTRLTVL.

The chain employs TRBV29-1 and TRBJ2-2; the D call may be TRBD1 or TRBD2 (5 bases each). CDR3 length: 11 amino acids. CDR1 SQVTM and CDR2 ANQGSEA come from the germline V gene. With 3 bases removed from V and 6 bases from J, the gap between germline ends came to 5 bases. The DNA for the CDR3 is TGCAGCGTTGAGGGGGCCGGGGAGCTGTTTTTT. Residues: CSVEGAGELFF.

V gene TRBV18 combines with J gene TRBJ2-4, with 8 bases fitting TRBD1. The germline V gene has CDR1 KGHSH and CDR2 LQKENI. V lost 5 bases and J lost 6; bases outside the gene matches: 6. There are 14 residues in the CDR3. DNA of the CDR3: TGTGCCAGCTCAGCCCAACAGGGGGGAAACATTCAGTACTTC. Residues: CASSAQQGGNIQYF.

V is TRBV7-6 and J is TRBJ2-7; a weak D match, TRBD1 (7 bases). The CDR3 is made up of 14 amino acids. Germline CDR1 and CDR2: SGHVS and FNYEAQ. V gave up 5 bases and J gave up 5 bases, with 16 bases separating them. The CDR3 reads CASSTRQGGDEQYF. CDR3 sequence (DNA): TGTGCCAGCAGCACGCGACAGGGAGGCGACGAGCAGTACTTC.

This clone was seen a handful of times. The J gene is TRBJ1-2, the V gene TRBV29-1; D is undetermined. The germline gives CDR1 SQVTM, CDR2 ANQGSEA. The V end lost 0 bases, the J end lost 3 bases, and 11 bases lay between the germline ends. CDR3 length equals 14 residues. DNA of the CDR3: TGCAGCGTTGAAGATCCTCATTGGGACTATGGCTACACCTTC. Residues: CSVEDPHWDYGYTF.

V usage is TRBV10-2 and J usage is TRBJ1-1; D remains ambiguous. Trimming pared 4 bases from V and 0 bases from J, leaving 3 bases between. Germline assignment: CDR1 WSHSY and CDR2 SAAADI. The CDR3 has 12 residues. This chain's CDR3 is CASSGVNTEAFF. The CDR3 DNA reads TGCGCCAGCAGTGGGGTGAACACTGAAGCTTTCTTT.

The V and J genes are TRBV29-1 and TRBJ2-3; 10 positions agree with TRBD1. The CDR3 is 16 residues long. In germline, CDR1 is SQVTM, CDR2 ANQGSEA. V shed 3 bases and J 3 bases; nucleotides not matched to a gene: 9. CDR3 protein: CSVEEVGTGVTDTQYF. As DNA, the CDR3 is TGCAGCGTTGAGGAGGTGGGGACAGGGGTTACAGATACGCAGTATTTT.

The chain links TRBV7-9 to TRBJ2-7; TRBD2 aligns across 15 bases. The CDR3 is 19 amino acids. Trimming removed 4 bases from V and 1 base from J; junction bases left unmatched: 11. Germline V gene sequence: CDR1 SEHNR, CDR2 FQNEAQ (reference sequence). The DNA for the CDR3 is TGTGCCAGCAGCTCCCCCAGGGGGACTAGCGGGGGGTCGTCCTACGAGCAGTACTTC. Translation: CASSSPRGTSGGSSYEQYF.

This chain uses TRBV7-8 with TRBJ2-7; possible D gene TRBD1, 5 bases. From germline, CDR1 is SGHVS and CDR2 FQNEAQ. The CDR3 contains 11 residues. V was cut by 4 bases and J by 11 bases, with 12 bases left in between. In DNA form, the CDR3 reads TGTGCCAGCAGCTCCCAGGGTACGGAGTACTTC. Protein: CASSSQGTEYF.

The rearrangement uses TRBV15 and TRBJ1-2, with TRBD1 matching 7 bases. The ends lost 4 bases at V and 4 bases at J; junction bases unmatched: 6. The germline gives CDR1 LNHNV, CDR2 YYDKDF (reference sequence). The CDR3 is made up of 14 amino acids. CDR3 region: CATSKAGQFYGYTF. CDR3 sequence (DNA): TGTGCCACCAGCAAAGCGGGACAGTTCTATGGCTACACCTTC.

This clone was recorded a few times. J is TRBJ2-1 and V is TRBV11-2; 7 bases are a match to TRBD1. V was clipped by 1 base and J by 8 bases; unmatched bases: 11. The CDR3 contains 16 residues. Germline assignment: CDR1 SGHAT and CDR2 FQNNGV. The CDR3 DNA sequence: TGTGCCAGCAGCTTAGCACTCACCACAGGGGAACATGAGCAGTTCTTC. This codes for CASSLALTTGEHEQFF. Full variable domain (rest looked up from reference TRBV11-2 and TRBJ2-1): EAGVAQSPRYKIIEKRQSVAFWCNPISGHATLYWYQQILGQGPKLLIQFQNNGVVDDSQLPKDRFSAERLKGVDSTLKIQPAKLEDSAVYLCASSLALTTGEHEQFFGPGTRLTVL.

This clone is categorized as medium-sized. The chain links TRBV27 to TRBJ2-7; no clear D. V dropped 1 base and J dropped 3 bases, with 10 bases sitting between them. The germline gives CDR1 MNHEY, CDR2 SMNVEV (reference sequence). The CDR3 is made up of 14 amino acids. CDR3 sequence: CASSLLGKGYEQYF. CDR3 bases: TGTGCCAGCAGTTTATTAGGGAAAGGCTACGAGCAGTACTTC.

By share, this clone counts as medium-sized (0.01 to 0.1%). V and J are TRBV7-9 and TRBJ2-7; D ambiguous. Germline V gives CDR1 SEHNR, CDR2 FQNEAQ (reference sequence). V shed 3 bases and J shed 5 bases, with 14 bases lying between them. The CDR3 length is 14 residues. DNA of the CDR3: TGTGCCAGCAGCTTGGACGGGCTTCCGGACGAGCAGTACTTC. Encoded protein: CASSLDGLPDEQYF.

A remark on this clone: Other DNA variants within this sample encode the same CDR3. The chain carries TRBV4-3 and TRBJ1-1; D is perhaps TRBD1 (5 bases). CDR1 and CDR2 from the germline V gene are LGHNA and YSLEER. This CDR3 has 14 amino acids. V lost 2 bases to trimming and J lost 5 bases, with 12 bases between them. The CDR3 loop is CASSQNSRGTEAFF. DNA of the CDR3: TGCGCCAGCAGCCAAAACTCGAGGGGAACTGAAGCTTTCTTT.

This chain links TRBV5-1 with TRBJ2-7, with TRBD1 identical over 9 bases. This CDR3 comprises 14 residues. Germline loops: CDR1 SGHRS, CDR2 YFSETQ. V was pared by 8 bases and J by 3 bases, with 9 bases of the junction left unmatched. CDR3 in DNA: TGCGCCAGTAGCATAGGGACAGGGAACTACGAGCAGTACTTC. Encoded protein: CASSIGTGNYEQYF.

About this clone itself: An end of the junction differs from the germline gene, which may be a read error. The chain is built from TRBV7-2 and TRBJ2-7; D possibly corresponds to TRBD2 (7 bases). The CDR3 length is 16 residues. Germline V gene sequence: CDR1 SGHTA, CDR2 FQGNSA. The CDR3 nucleotides read TGCGCCAGCAGCCAAGGTTCGGGGGGCCGGTTATCCGAGCAGTACTTC. As protein: CASSQGSGGRLSEQYF.

The V gene is TRBV30, the J gene TRBJ2-7; D possibly corresponds to TRBD1 (6 bases). Germline CDR1 GTSNPN, CDR2 SVGIG (reference sequence). V gave up 2 bases and J gave up 2 bases, with 10 bases separating them. CDR3 size: 13 residues. CDR3 in DNA: TGTGCCTGGAGTCCGGGACAAACCTACGAGCAGTACTTC. Residues: CAWSPGQTYEQYF. Filled out from reference TRBV30 and TRBJ2-7, the complete variable domain reads SQTIHQWPATLVQPVGSPLSLECTVEGTSNPNLYWYRQAAGRGLQLLFYSVGIGQISSEVPQNLSASRPQDRQFILSSKKLLLSDSGFYLCAWSPGQTYEQYFGPGTRLTVT.

This clone was detected only a few times. This sequence joins TRBV29-1 and TRBJ2-7; the D is unclear. The length of the CDR3 is 11 residues. With 4 bases removed from V and 6 bases from J, the gap between germline ends came to 10 bases. Germline loops: CDR1 SQVTM, CDR2 ANQGSEA. CDR3 protein: CSVVVGSEQYF. CDR3 in DNA: TGCAGCGTTGTAGTAGGGTCCGAGCAGTACTTC.

The J gene is TRBJ1-1, the V gene TRBV29-1, with TRBD1 matching 9 bases. Germline V gives CDR1 SQVTM, CDR2 ANQGSEA. The J segment lost 1 base and the V segment lost 6 bases, leaving 3 bases of the junction unmatched. The CDR3 contains 13 residues. This CDR3 is CSVPGQGNTEAFF. CDR3 nucleotide sequence: TGCAGCGTCCCGGGACAGGGGAACACTGAAGCTTTCTTT.

This chain connects TRBV4-3 to TRBJ1-2; D call uncertain. Germline V gene sequence: CDR1 LGHNA, CDR2 YSLEER. V was shortened by 3 bases and J by 2 bases, with 10 bases between the two germline ends. There are 14 residues in the CDR3. The CDR3 coding sequence is TGCGCCAGCAGCCAGGTCGCTGCAAACTATGGCTACACCTTC. Translated: CASSQVAANYGYTF.

This clone was detected only a few times. The J gene is TRBJ1-1, the V gene TRBV25-1, with D hard to call. The CDR3 is 12 residues long. The V gene's germline CDR1 is MGHDK and CDR2 SYGVNS. Trimming cost V 4 bases and J 5 bases, with 8 bases left between them. Written as DNA, the CDR3 is TGTGCCAGCAGTGTGGCGCAGACTGAAGCTTTCTTT. Its protein product is CASSVAQTEAFF.

The chain combines TRBV30 with TRBJ2-1; D not resolved. The V and J ends lost 3 bases and 8 bases respectively, with 11 bases between them. The germline gives CDR1 GTSNPN, CDR2 SVGIG (reference sequence). CDR3 length equals 12 residues. The CDR3 sequence: CAWRDWMDEQFF. CDR3 DNA: TGTGCCTGGAGGGATTGGATGGATGAGCAGTTCTTC.